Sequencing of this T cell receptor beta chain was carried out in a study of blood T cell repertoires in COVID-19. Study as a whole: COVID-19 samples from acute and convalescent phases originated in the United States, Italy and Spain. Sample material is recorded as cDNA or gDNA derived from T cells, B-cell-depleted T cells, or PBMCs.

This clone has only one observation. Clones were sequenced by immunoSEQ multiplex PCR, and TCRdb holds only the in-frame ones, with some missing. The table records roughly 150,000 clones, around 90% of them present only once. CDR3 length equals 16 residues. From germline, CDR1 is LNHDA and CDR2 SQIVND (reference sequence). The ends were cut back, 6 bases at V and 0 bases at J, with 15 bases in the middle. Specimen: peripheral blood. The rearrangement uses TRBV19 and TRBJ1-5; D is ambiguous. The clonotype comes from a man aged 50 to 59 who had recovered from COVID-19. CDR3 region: CASSLILRGSNQPQHF. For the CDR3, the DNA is TGTGCCAGTAGCCTCATTCTCCGGGGTAGCAATCAGCCCCAGCATTTT.